This T cell receptor (beta chain) comes out of a study of shared clonotypes between healthy human individuals. Assay: immunoSEQ multiplex PCR; the TCRdb copy retains only in-frame clones and omits some. The sample records roughly 2.2 million clones, 92% being singletons. Germline lookup yields CDR1 SQVTM and CDR2 ANQGSEA. V lost 3 bases and J lost 4; bases outside the gene matches: 5. The CDR3 loop spans 13 amino acids. For this clone: Distinct nucleotide sequences in the sample also encode this CDR3.

The specimen sequenced was naive CD4+ T cells from PBMCs. Indicated subset: CD45RA+ positively selected. The clonotype originates from a man between 18 and 29 years old in good health. Some clones in this sample may be carry-over from other donors' samples. The V and J genes are TRBV29-1 and TRBJ2-7; 8 positions match TRBD1. CDR3 loop: CSVDGTGPYEQYF. The CDR3 DNA reads as TGCAGCGTTGACGGGACAGGACCTTACGAGCAGTACTTC.